This record covers a single T cell receptor beta chain. What it binds is not known. These data are taken from a study of post-analysis software for immune sequencing data. Study findings and constraints: Elevated frequency relative to controls characterized roughly 5 TRBV segments in patients, TRBV5-6, TRBV5-1 and TRBV20-1 among them. F measure grouped same-batch samples tightly together.

Prepared libraries of TCR beta cDNA carried unique molecular identifiers. MiXCR, applied by TCRdb to the PCR reads, yields one record per CDR3 protein. This table holds roughly 870,000 distinct CDR3 sequences, approximately 50% found once. V trimming: 5 bases; J trimming: 4 bases; junction bases outside the gene matches: 10. The CDR3 loop spans 18 amino acids. CDR1 SNHLY and CDR2 FYNNEI come from the germline V gene. Sequenced sample: blood. This clonotype was sampled from a girl aged 5-17 years with multiple sclerosis. This chain connects TRBV2 to TRBJ2-5; 16 bases are a match to TRBD2. CDR3 loop: CASSTGLAGGYPLETQYF. In nucleotides, the CDR3 is TGTGCCAGCAGTACGGGACTAGCGGGGGGGTACCCGTTAGAGACCCAGTACTTC.